This is a list of T cell receptor beta chains from one sample in a study of early T cells in non-severe SARS-CoV-2 infection. TCRdb called the 5' RACE reads again in MiXCR, with one record for every CDR3 protein. The table shows tens of thousands of distinct CDR3 sequences, with more than 9% occurring only once. Source: whole blood, taken at baseline. These receptors all stem from an adult who was a healthcare worker with PCR-confirmed SARS-CoV-2 infection or an uninfected control (not recorded which). The CDR3 runs from the conserved cysteine through the conserved F or W. Each record gives: clone size, J gene, D gene, V gene, CDR3 protein, CDR3 DNA. A D gene is named only where the DNA matches it firmly. Size is omitted from some rows. Given values are once, few, many or a class for expanded clones.

.,TRBJ2-5,.,TRBV7-3,CASSQGQIETQYF,TGTGCCAGCAGCCAAGGACAAATTGAGACCCAGTACTTC
.,TRBJ2-3,.,TRBV27,CATWRSTDTQYF,TGTGCCACCTGGCGCAGCACAGATACGCAGTATTTT
many,TRBJ2-7,.,TRBV7-9,CASSQWGGLAPYEQYF,TGTGCCAGCAGCCAGTGGGGGGGGCTAGCGCCCTACGAGCAGTACTTC
few,TRBJ1-3,.,TRBV10-2,CASSESPEGGRNTIYF,TGCGCCAGCAGTGAGTCCCCGGAGGGGGGTCGGAACACCATATATTTT
few,TRBJ2-7,TRBD2,TRBV25-1,CASGRAGTYEQYF,TGTGCCAGCGGAAGAGCGGGAACCTACGAGCAGTACTTC
many,TRBJ2-3,.,TRBV7-2,CASSKGGEGTDTQYF,TGTGCCAGCAGCAAGGGGGGGGAGGGCACAGATACGCAGTATTTT
many,TRBJ2-3,.,TRBV7-8,CASSADLRDTQYF,TGTGCCAGCAGCGCTGACTTGAGAGATACGCAGTATTTT
few,TRBJ2-7,TRBD2,TRBV20-1,CSAIGLAVSYEQYF,TGCAGTGCCATTGGACTAGCGGTTTCCTACGAGCAGTACTTC
.,TRBJ2-1,TRBD2,TRBV12-3/TRBV12-4,CASSFSAGVPPRYNEQFF,TGTGCCAGCAGCTTCTCCGCGGGAGTTCCTCCCCGCTACAATGAGCAGTTCTTC
.,TRBJ2-5,.,TRBV9,CASSAGSAYQETQYF,TGTGCCAGCAGCGCAGGTTCCGCGTACCAAGAGACCCAGTACTTC
.,TRBJ2-5,.,TRBV5-4,CASSLWGMGIQETQYF,TGTGCCAGCAGCTTGTGGGGGATGGGAATTCAAGAGACCCAGTACTTC
.,TRBJ1-3,.,TRBV10-2,CASSEAAAGVGNTIYF,TGCGCCAGCAGTGAGGCGGCGGCGGGGGTAGGAAACACCATATATTTT
many,TRBJ2-2,.,TRBV5-1,CASRLRAGGELFF,TGCGCCAGCAGACTCCGGGCAGGAGGGGAGCTGTTTTTT
once,TRBJ1-2,TRBD1,TRBV25-1,CASSGTGQLNYGYTF,TGTGCCAGCAGTGGGACGGGACAGCTCAACTATGGCTACACCTTC
many,TRBJ2-5,TRBD1,TRBV11-2,CASSPGGGRAQYF,TGTGCCAGCAGCCCAGGGGGCGGCCGGGCCCAGTACTTC
.,TRBJ2-3,.,TRBV11-1,CASSLIRGDDTQYF,TGTGCCAGCAGCTTAATTCGCGGGGATGATACGCAGTATTTT
many,TRBJ2-1,.,TRBV7-8,CASSLGERDNEQFF,TGTGCCAGCAGCTTAGGGGAGCGGGACAATGAGCAGTTCTTC
.,TRBJ2-1,TRBD2,TRBV6-6,CASRREEGDEQFF,TGTGCCAGCAGGCGGGAGGAAGGGGATGAGCAGTTCTTC
few,TRBJ1-4,TRBD1,TRBV4-1,CASSQRRMGTGNEKLFF,TGCGCCAGCAGCCAACGTCGAATGGGGACAGGGAATGAAAAACTGTTTTTT
few,TRBJ1-2,.,TRBV20-1,CSASAMDGYTF,TGCAGTGCTAGTGCAATGGATGGCTACACCTTC
few,TRBJ1-5,.,TRBV5-8,CASSLGTGAGETQHF,TGTGCCAGCAGCTTGGGCACAGGCGCTGGCGAAACCCAGCATTTT
few,TRBJ2-5,.,TRBV5-1,CASSLEGTYQETQYF,TGCGCCAGCAGCTTGGAGGGGACATACCAAGAGACCCAGTACTTC
few,TRBJ1-2,.,TRBV28,CASSLPTVSQGGYTF,TGTGCCAGCAGTCTCCCCACGGTCAGCCAAGGAGGCTACACCTTC
many,TRBJ2-7,.,TRBV7-3,CASSLICGGRRPYEQYF,TGTGCCAGCAGCTTAATCTGTGGAGGTCGCCGTCCATACGAGCAGTACTTC
few,TRBJ2-7,.,TRBV7-6,CASSLAPGLGFEQYF,TGTGCCAGCAGCTTAGCGCCGGGATTAGGTTTCGAGCAGTACTTC
.,TRBJ2-7,.,TRBV5-1,CASSTGSYYEQYF,TGCGCCAGCAGTACCGGCTCCTACTACGAGCAGTACTTC
once,TRBJ2-1,.,TRBV20-1,CSARFVNEQFF,TGCAGTGCTCGATTCGTCAATGAGCAGTTCTTC
few,TRBJ2-1,TRBD2,TRBV15,CATSRRSGSSYNEQFF,TGTGCCACCAGCAGACGTAGCGGGAGCTCCTACAATGAGCAGTTCTTC
few,TRBJ2-7,.,TRBV2,CASSVFEQYF,TGTGCCAGCAGTGTTTTCGAGCAGTACTTC